This TCR beta chain is drawn from a study of blood T cell repertoires in COVID-19. Overall study context: Samples came from the United States, Italy and Spain, spanning acute and convalescent COVID-19.

In the study's own analysis: Scientists estimated how many nucleated cells there were by amplifying reference gene primers. The assay was immunoSEQ multiplex PCR, and TCRdb's table has in-frame clones only and misses some. The DNA gave D and trimming, while V, J and clone size come from that table. The sample lists 110,000 to 150,000 clones, 85% to 90% occurring once. V shed 2 bases and J shed 8 bases, with 12 bases lying between them. Germline loops: CDR1 SGHTA, CDR2 FQGTGA. The CDR3 runs 13 residues. Input material: peripheral blood. The J gene is TRBJ1-2, the V gene TRBV7-3, with D perhaps TRBD1 (5 bases). The source is an elderly woman with acute or convalescent COVID-19. CDR3 bases: TGTGCCAGCAGCTTAGAGCAGGGCTTCGGCTACACCTTC. Protein product: CASSLEQGFGYTF.